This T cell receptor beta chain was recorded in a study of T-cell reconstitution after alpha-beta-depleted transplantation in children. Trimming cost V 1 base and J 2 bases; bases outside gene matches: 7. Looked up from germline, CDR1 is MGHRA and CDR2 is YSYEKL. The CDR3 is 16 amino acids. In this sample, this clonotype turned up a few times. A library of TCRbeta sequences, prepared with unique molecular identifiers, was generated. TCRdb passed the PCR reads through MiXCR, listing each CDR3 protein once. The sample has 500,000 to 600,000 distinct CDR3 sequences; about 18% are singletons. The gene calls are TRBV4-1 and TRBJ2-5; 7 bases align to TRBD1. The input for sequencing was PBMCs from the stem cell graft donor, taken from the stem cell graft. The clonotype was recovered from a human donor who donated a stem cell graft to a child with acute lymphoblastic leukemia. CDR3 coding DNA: TGCGCCAGCAGCCAAGCCAGGGGGACACCACAAGAGACCCAGTACTTC. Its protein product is CASSQARGTPQETQYF.